Only one count was recorded for the clone carrying this T cell receptor beta chain. Cohorts were assigned according to the clinical history that participants reported. Authors' methods: Reference gene primer amplification yielded estimated nucleated cell counts. Method: immunoSEQ multiplex PCR; TCRdb's copy keeps in-frame clones and lacks some. D and trimming were read from the DNA, whereas the V and J calls and clone size are those reported in that table. The sample has 400,000 to 500,000 clones; roughly 88% are singletons. The data originate from a study of blood T cell repertoires in COVID-19. Background on the study: Both acute and convalescent COVID-19 samples were obtained from the United States, Italy and Spain. PBMCs, B-cell-depleted T cells, or T cells provided the cDNA or gDNA that made up the material.

Trimming pared 2 bases from V and 6 bases from J, leaving 17 bases between. Germline CDR1 is GTSNPN and CDR2 is SVGIG (reference sequence). The CDR3 runs to 16 residues. This clonotype was obtained from a woman in her late teens or twenties who had been exposed to COVID-19. Sequencing used PBMCs or T cells enriched from blood (not recorded which). The rearrangement uses TRBV30 and TRBJ1-6, with D perhaps TRBD1 (6 bases). The CDR3 is CAWSLGGGLGNSPLHF. The CDR3, as DNA: TGTGCCTGGAGTCTAGGGGGGGGGCTGGGTAATTCACCCCTCCACTTT. Supplemented by reference TRBV30 and TRBJ1-6, the full variable domain reads SQTIHQWPATLVQPVGSPLSLECTVEGTSNPNLYWYRQAAGRGLQLLFYSVGIGQISSEVPQNLSASRPQDRQFILSSKKLLLSDSGFYLCAWSLGGGLGNSPLHFGNGTRLTVT.